The 32 T cell receptor beta chains below all came from one sample that was sequenced in a study of blood T cell repertoires in COVID-19. The assay was immunoSEQ multiplex PCR, and TCRdb's table has in-frame clones only and misses some. The data contain approximately 140,000 clones, roughly 80% of them singletons. The sequencing sample was made of PBMCs or T cells enriched from blood (not recorded which). The receptors stem from a man in his forties or fifties with acute COVID-19.

The chain employs TRBV7-9 and TRBJ2-2; D uncertain. CDR3 length equals 13 residues. Germline V lookup: CDR1 SEHNR, CDR2 FQNEAQ (reference sequence). The ends were cut back, 5 bases at V and 8 bases at J, with 12 bases in the middle. For the CDR3, the DNA is TGTGCCAGCAGCGAAATGGGCGAAGGGGAGCTGTTTTTT. It codes for CASSEMGEGELFF.

The rearrangement uses TRBV14 and TRBJ2-1; a weak D match, TRBD2 (5 bases). Trimming removed 0 bases at V and 7 bases at J, with 10 bases between. The CDR3 loop spans 14 amino acids. Germline CDR1 is SGHDN and CDR2 is FVKESK. The CDR3 region is CASSQDGVRNEQFF. In DNA form, the CDR3 reads TGTGCCAGCAGCCAAGACGGGGTGCGGAATGAGCAGTTCTTC.

The rearrangement joins TRBV11-2 to TRBJ1-1, with 7 nucleotides matching TRBD1. After removal of 9 bases from V and 1 base from J, the junction contained 5 bases not matched to a gene. Germline CDR1 reads SGHAT; CDR2 reads FQNNGV. The CDR3 is made up of 13 amino acids. The DNA for the CDR3 is TGTGCCAGTTCGCAGGGGGAGAACACTGAAGCTTTCTTT. It encodes CASSQGENTEAFF.

The chain couples TRBV7-2 to TRBJ2-1; 8 positions match TRBD2. The germline gives CDR1 SGHTA, CDR2 FQGNSA. This CDR3 spans 15 amino acids. The J segment lost 5 bases and the V segment lost 6 bases, leaving 9 bases of the junction unmatched. CDR3: CASSSGGGRDNEQFF. The CDR3 nucleotides read TGTGCCAGCAGTTCCGGGGGGGGCAGAGACAATGAGCAGTTCTTC.

This clone was detected once. As DNA, the CDR3 is TGTGCCAGCTCTCGGTCAGGGGAGAGCTCCTATAATTCACCCCTCCACTTT. Translated: CASSRSGESSYNSPLHF. The rearrangement uses TRBV18 and TRBJ1-6, with a weak D call TRBD1 (6 bases). V lost 6 bases, J lost 0 bases, and 15 bases lay in between. This CDR3 is 17 amino acids long. Germline CDR1 reads KGHSH; CDR2 reads LQKENI.

V gene TRBV5-4 combines with J gene TRBJ1-4, with D perhaps TRBD1 (6 bases). In germline, CDR1 is SGHNT, CDR2 YYREEE (reference sequence). V lost 3 bases and J 2 bases, leaving 17 bases between the germline ends. The CDR3 length is 17 residues. The CDR3 DNA follows: TGTGCCAGCAGCTCGAAACCTACAGGGAGCACTAATGAAAAACTGTTTTTT. Translation gives CASSSKPTGSTNEKLFF.

DNA of the CDR3: TGCGCCAGCACCCGTCCCGAGCTTAGCGGGAGTGCCTACGAGCAGTACTTC. Protein sequence: CASTRPELSGSAYEQYF. The chain combines TRBV10-2 with TRBJ2-7; 9 bases match TRBD2. V was clipped by 7 bases and J by 2 bases; unmatched bases: 15. This CDR3 region has 17 residues. Germline V gives CDR1 WSHSY, CDR2 SAAADI.

V gene TRBV5-4 combines with J gene TRBJ1-4; a weak D match, TRBD1 (6 bases). Germline V gene sequence: CDR1 SGHNT, CDR2 YYREEE (reference sequence). With 3 bases removed from V and 5 bases from J, the gap between germline ends came to 14 bases. The CDR3 loop spans 15 amino acids. The CDR3 bases are TGTGCCAGCAGCTCCAGAGGGGGGGAGAATGAAAAACTGTTTTTT. Translation gives CASSSRGGENEKLFF.

This sequence joins TRBV7-6 and TRBJ2-1; 9 positions agree with TRBD2. The CDR3 contains 15 residues. V was pared by 4 bases and J by 4 bases, with 5 bases of the junction left unmatched. Germline V gives CDR1 SGHVS, CDR2 FNYEAQ. The CDR3 nucleotides read TGTGCCAGCAGCTCTATGGCGGGGGGGTACAATGAGCAGTTCTTC. This codes for CASSSMAGGYNEQFF.

The gene calls are TRBV11-3 and TRBJ1-1; unclear D gene. Per germline, CDR1 SGHNT and CDR2 YENEEA. The V gene lost 8 bases and the J gene lost 2 bases, with 12 bases spanning the gap. This CDR3 is 13 amino acids long. This chain's CDR3 is CASSKGANTEAFF. As DNA, the CDR3 is TGTGCCAGCTCTAAGGGAGCCAACACTGAAGCTTTCTTT.

This chain's CDR3 is CAISESGGILMNTEAFF. In DNA, the CDR3 is TGTGCCATCAGTGAATCAGGGGGAATCCTGATGAACACTGAAGCTTTCTTT. V usage is TRBV10-3 and J usage is TRBJ1-1; 7 bases are shared with TRBD1. Unmatched junction bases numbered 10, after V lost 3 bases and J lost 0 bases. The CDR3 sequence is 17 residues long. Germline V gene sequence: CDR1 ENHRY, CDR2 SYGVKD.

This chain joins TRBV19 and TRBJ1-5, with D perhaps matching TRBD1 (6 bases). The CDR3 runs 18 residues. With 5 bases removed from V and 0 bases from J, the gap between germline ends came to 20 bases. The germline CDR1 and CDR2 sequences are LNHDA and SQIVND (reference sequence). Here the CDR3 DNA reads TGTGCCAGTAGTTTGGGTAAGGGGGAGAAGGATAGCAATCAGCCCCAGCATTTT. Protein: CASSLGKGEKDSNQPQHF.

The rearrangement links TRBV20-1 to TRBJ2-7; the D is unclear. The V gene's germline CDR1 is DFQATT and CDR2 SNEGSKA (reference sequence). V was trimmed by 6 bases and J by 3 bases, leaving 9 bases between them. This CDR3 spans 11 amino acids. The CDR3 DNA follows: TGCAGTGCCCAGAACAGCTACGAGCAGTACTTC. Its protein is CSAQNSYEQYF.

This chain uses TRBV10-2 with TRBJ1-3; TRBD1 might be the D (6 bases). The CDR3 contains 16 residues. CDR1 and CDR2 (germline): WSHSY, SAAADI. The V gene lost 2 bases and the J gene lost 2 bases, with 13 bases spanning the gap. CDR3 DNA: TGCGCCAGCAGTGAGGATGGGGGCCAGCCTGGAAACACCATATATTTT. Residues: CASSEDGGQPGNTIYF.

This chain links TRBV9 with TRBJ1-4, with TRBD1 identical over 12 bases. The CDR3 has 17 amino acids. Per germline, CDR1 SGDLS and CDR2 YYNGEE. V lost 4 bases to trimming and J lost 7 bases; unmatched junction nucleotides: 11. For the CDR3, the DNA is TGTGCCAGCAGCTCGGGGGACAGGGGGCTTGAGGGTGAAAAACTGTTTTTT. It is translated as CASSSGDRGLEGEKLFF.

J is TRBJ2-2 and V is TRBV23-1; D uncertain. TRBV23-1 is recorded as an ORF, its role being uncertain. V lost 0 bases, J lost 2 bases, and 10 bases lay in between. This CDR3 has 16 amino acids. The CDR3 is CASSQSSAGNTGELFF. CDR3 DNA: TGCGCCAGCAGTCAATCGTCGGCAGGCAACACCGGGGAGCTGTTTTTT.

Turning to this clone: Different DNA sequences within this sample yield the same CDR3. The V and J genes are TRBV28 and TRBJ1-3, with a possible D match to TRBD1 (5 bases). The CDR3 sequence is 14 residues long. V lost 2 bases, J lost 2 bases, and 7 bases lay in between. Germline CDR1 reads MDHEN; CDR2 reads SYDVKM. The CDR3 protein is CASSLGGAGNTIYF. In DNA, the CDR3 is TGTGCCAGCAGTTTAGGGGGGGCTGGAAACACCATATATTTT.

This chain connects TRBV7-9 to TRBJ2-7; 7 bases are shared with TRBD1. V shed 4 bases and J 0 bases; nucleotides not matched to a gene: 9. The CDR3 contains 16 residues. Per the germline V gene, CDR1 is SEHNR and CDR2 is FQNEAQ (reference sequence). CDR3 region: CASSSTGQVRSYEQYF. The CDR3 bases are TGTGCCAGCAGCTCTACTGGACAGGTACGCTCCTACGAGCAGTACTTC.

This chain links TRBV7-8 with TRBJ1-2; unclear D gene. Trimming removed 1 base at V and 4 bases at J, with 16 bases between. This CDR3 contains 16 residues. The germline CDR1 and CDR2 sequences are SGHVS and FQNEAQ. The CDR3 region is CASSLGPRGAGYGYTF. The DNA of the CDR3 is TGTGCCAGCAGCTTAGGGCCTAGAGGAGCGGGCTATGGCTACACCTTC. Variable domain in full (rest from reference TRBV7-8 and TRBJ1-2): GAGVSQSPRYKVAKRGQDVALRCDPISGHVSLFWYQQALGQGPEFLTYFQNEAQLDKSGLPSDRFFAERPEGSVSTLKIQRTQQEDSAVYLCASSLGPRGAGYGYTFGSGTRLTVV.

The chain employs TRBV6-6 and TRBJ1-5; possible D gene TRBD1, 6 bases. The V end was cut by 5 bases, the J end by 4 bases, with 21 bases between. There are 17 residues in the CDR3. Germline CDR1 is MNHNY and CDR2 is SVGAGI (reference sequence). Here the CDR3 DNA reads TGTGCCAGCAGTCCCCGGGGGGGCGCAGGGTTAAATCAGCCCCAGCATTTT. Its protein product is CASSPRGGAGLNQPQHF.

The chain couples TRBV30 to TRBJ2-1; perhaps TRBD1 as D (5 bases). The V end lost 0 bases, the J end lost 0 bases, and 15 bases lay between the germline ends. Germline V gene sequence: CDR1 GTSNPN, CDR2 SVGIG (reference sequence). CDR3 length: 17 amino acids. This CDR3 is CAWSVGVPTSSYNEQFF. Written as DNA, the CDR3 is TGTGCCTGGAGTGTAGGGGTTCCTACAAGCTCCTACAATGAGCAGTTCTTC.

This chain uses TRBV7-8 with TRBJ1-1, with 7 bases that match TRBD1. V gave up 5 bases and J gave up 0 bases; unmatched junction bases: 6. The germline CDR1 and CDR2 sequences are SGHVS and FQNEAQ. The CDR3 sequence is 15 residues long. The CDR3 nucleotides are TGTGCCAGCAGCCCAGAGACAGGGTTGAACACTGAAGCTTTCTTT. Translating gives CASSPETGLNTEAFF.

This clone has more than one count but fewer than ten. The gene calls are TRBV2 and TRBJ2-7; 8 bases line up with TRBD1. The CDR3 runs to 16 residues. Germline V gene lookup returns CDR1 SNHLY and CDR2 FYNNEI. V lost 5 bases and J lost 0; bases outside the gene matches: 9. The CDR3, as DNA: TGTGCCAGCAGTCGGACCGGGACAGGAATCTCCTACGAGCAGTACTTC. Translation gives CASSRTGTGISYEQYF.

V gene TRBV27 combines with J gene TRBJ2-7, with TRBD1 as a possible D gene (6 bases). V shed 4 bases and J shed 6 bases, with 13 bases lying between them. The CDR3 has 13 amino acids. The germline gives CDR1 MNHEY, CDR2 SMNVEV (reference sequence). Here the CDR3 DNA reads TGTGCCAGCAGTTACAGGGAAGGCTCCGAGCAGTACTTC. It codes for CASSYREGSEQYF.

The rearrangement links TRBV28 to TRBJ2-7, with 8 bases identical to TRBD1. Trimming took 7 bases from V and 6 from J; bases not matched to a gene: 11. This CDR3 contains 14 residues. Per the germline V gene, CDR1 is MDHEN and CDR2 is SYDVKM. The CDR3 loop reads CASNSGQAMLEQYF. CDR3 bases: TGTGCCAGCAACTCGGGACAGGCGATGCTCGAGCAGTACTTC.

In DNA form, the CDR3 reads TGTGCCAGCAGCTTGAGCGACCAGAAAGGGGCCTACGAGCAGTACTTC. Translation gives CASSLSDQKGAYEQYF. This rearrangement joins TRBV11-2 to TRBJ2-7; D perhaps matches TRBD1 (5 bases). The germline gives CDR1 SGHAT, CDR2 FQNNGV. V was cut by 3 bases and J by 2 bases, with 17 bases left in between. CDR3 length: 16 amino acids.

The chain uses TRBV19 and TRBJ2-1, with D perhaps matching TRBD2 (7 bases). Between the trimmed V and J ends, which lost 9 bases and 8 bases, there was a span of 20 bases. Germline V gene lookup returns CDR1 LNHDA and CDR2 SQIVND (reference sequence). CDR3 size: 14 residues. Written as DNA, the CDR3 is TGTGCCAGCCAGCTTTGGGGGGGGGCTGATGAGCAGTTCTTC. It translates to CASQLWGGADEQFF.

The chain has TRBV7-2 and TRBJ2-1, with 9 bases identical to TRBD1. The V segment lost 1 base and the J segment 6 bases; nucleotides outside the gene matches: 1. Germline loops: CDR1 SGHTA, CDR2 FQGNSA. This CDR3 contains 14 residues. The CDR3 nucleotides are TGTGCCAGCAGCTTAGGGACAGGGGTCAATGAGCAGTTCTTC. Encoded protein: CASSLGTGVNEQFF.

This sequence joins TRBV7-2 and TRBJ1-2; 7 bases map to TRBD1. From germline, CDR1 is SGHTA and CDR2 FQGNSA. CDR3 length equals 16 residues. The V gene end was trimmed by 1 base and the J gene end by 4 bases; junction bases not matched to a gene: 9. The CDR3, as DNA: TGTGCCAGCAGCTTAGGGAGGACAGGTCTGGGCTATGGCTACACCTTC. It translates to CASSLGRTGLGYGYTF.

V is TRBV28 and J is TRBJ2-7; D perhaps matches TRBD2 (5 bases). V lost 7 bases to trimming and J lost 4 bases, with 17 bases between them. The V gene's germline CDR1 is MDHEN and CDR2 SYDVKM. The CDR3 is 14 amino acids. The CDR3 region is CASNPPGERYEQYF. The CDR3 DNA is TGTGCCAGCAACCCACCCGGGGAGAGGTACGAGCAGTACTTC.

The rearrangement joins TRBV25-1 to TRBJ2-1, with D possibly TRBD2 on 6 matching bases. The CDR3 consists of 13 residues. CDR1 and CDR2 from the germline V gene are MGHDK and SYGVNS. V shed 3 bases and J shed 9 bases, with 12 bases lying between them. CDR3 residues: CASSDVIGSEQFF. DNA for the CDR3: TGTGCCAGCAGTGATGTAATCGGGAGTGAGCAGTTCTTC.

The rearrangement joins TRBV15 to TRBJ2-1; D possibly corresponds to TRBD2 (5 bases). This CDR3 is 13 amino acids long. CDR1 is LNHNV and CDR2 is YYDKDF in the germline V gene (reference sequence). Trimming removed 3 bases from V and 13 bases from J, with 16 bases in between. The chain's CDR3 is CATSSPRRGDQFF. CDR3 coding DNA: TGTGCCACCAGCAGCCCCAGACGGGGAGATCAGTTCTTC.